The 24 T cell receptor beta chains listed next were all sequenced from one sample in a study of blood T cell repertoires in COVID-19. Only in-frame clones appear in the TCRdb table, and some are missing; sequencing was by immunoSEQ multiplex PCR. The sample has some 190,000 clones; approximately 83% are singletons. Material: peripheral blood. The receptors come from a human donor with active or convalescent COVID-19. The donor label of this sample is uncertain.

J is TRBJ2-4 and V is TRBV12-2; the tabulated D call, TRBD2, remains unverified against the DNA. TRBV12-2 is a documented pseudogene. CDR3 size: 15 residues. Here the CDR3 DNA reads TGTGCAAGTCGCCGTCGTCCGGACTCCCTTGACATTCAGTACTTC. It translates to CASRRRPDSLDIQYF.

This chain joins TRBV28 and TRBJ2-5; D remains unclear. Germline CDR1 and CDR2: MDHEN and SYDVKM. The germline V and J ends were trimmed by 3 bases and 2 bases, with 13 bases remaining between them. This CDR3 has 15 residues. The CDR3 bases are TGTGCCAGCAGTTTTGCGGAGCCTTCGCAAGAGACCCAGTACTTC. Residues: CASSFAEPSQETQYF. The full variable domain, its missing parts supplied by reference TRBV28 and TRBJ2-5, is DVKVTQSSRYLVKRTGEKVFLECVQDMDHENMFWYRQDPGLGLRLIYFSYDVKMKEKGDIPEGYSVSREKKERFSLILESASTNQTSMYLCASSFAEPSQETQYFGPGTRLLVL.

The chain joins TRBV9 to TRBJ2-3; D is undetermined. CDR1 and CDR2 from the germline V gene are SGDLS and YYNGEE. The CDR3 spans 15 residues. V lost 1 base and J 0 bases, leaving 9 bases between the germline ends. CDR3 bases: TGTGCCAGCAGCGTACAGGTTACTAGCACAGATACGCAGTATTTT. Protein: CASSVQVTSTDTQYF.

The genes are TRBV11-1 and TRBJ1-2; 7 bases align to TRBD1. V lost 3 bases, J lost 6 bases, and 7 bases stayed unmatched. This CDR3 comprises 14 residues. CDR1 is SGHAT, CDR2 FQDESV, per germline (reference sequence). The CDR3 here is CASSFSRGFNGYTF. DNA of the CDR3: TGTGCCAGCAGCTTCTCCAGGGGGTTTAATGGCTACACCTTC. Based on the CDR3 plus reference TRBV11-1 and TRBJ1-2, the full variable domain is EAEVAQSPRYKITEKSQAVAFWCDPISGHATLYWYRQILGQGPELLVQFQDESVVDDSQLPKDRFSAERLKGVDSTLKIQPAELGDSAMYLCASSFSRGFNGYTFGSGTRLTVV.

V and J are TRBV27 and TRBJ1-6, with 7 bases lining up with TRBD1. The CDR3 spans 15 residues. The ends lost 5 bases at V and 7 bases at J; junction bases unmatched: 8. Germline CDR1 and CDR2: MNHEY and SMNVEV (reference sequence). DNA of the CDR3: TGTGCCAGCAGTGCGGGACAGTCCTGGAATTCACCCCTCCACTTT. Translated: CASSAGQSWNSPLHF.

This sequence joins TRBV28 and TRBJ2-3; the D is unclear. There are 12 residues in the CDR3. Trimming cost V 5 bases and J 4 bases, with 7 bases left between them. The germline V gene has CDR1 MDHEN and CDR2 SYDVKM. CDR3 loop: CASSVAADTQYF. In DNA form, the CDR3 reads TGTGCCAGCAGTGTGGCGGCAGATACGCAGTATTTT.

The chain carries TRBV9 and TRBJ2-7; no firm D call. The V end lost 5 bases, the J end lost 6 bases, and 15 bases lay between the germline ends. This CDR3 has 13 amino acids. Germline loops: CDR1 SGDLS, CDR2 YYNGEE. The CDR3 sequence: CASSLTMETEQYF. The DNA for the CDR3 is TGTGCCAGCAGTCTTACCATGGAGACCGAGCAGTACTTC.

The chain is built from TRBV5-1 and TRBJ2-7; the match to TRBD2 covers 13 bases. Germline-derived CDR1 and CDR2 are SGHRS and YFSETQ. The length of the CDR3 is 15 residues. Trimming cost V 5 bases and J 2 bases; bases outside gene matches: 4. CDR3 nucleotide sequence: TGCGCCAGCAGAGAACTAGCGGGAGGGACCTACGAGCAGTACTTC. As protein: CASRELAGGTYEQYF. The full variable domain, completed using reference TRBV5-1 and TRBJ2-7, is KAGVTQTPRYLIKTRGQQVTLSCSPISGHRSVSWYQQTPGQGLQFLFEYFSETQRNKGNFPGRFSGRQFSNSRSEMNVSTLELGDSALYLCASRELAGGTYEQYFGPGTRLTVT.

This clone was observed once. CDR3 sequence (DNA): TGTGCCAGCAGTTCCACACTATCTGGAAACACCATATATTTT. Encoded protein: CASSSTLSGNTIYF. V usage is TRBV13 and J usage is TRBJ1-3; no reliable D call. The germline CDR1 and CDR2 sequences are PRHDT and FYEKMQ (reference sequence). V was clipped by 6 bases and J by 1 base, with 10 bases between them. There are 14 residues in the CDR3.

This chain joins TRBV9 and TRBJ2-2, with TRBD1 as a possible D gene (6 bases). CDR3 length: 18 amino acids. Germline values: CDR1 SGDLS, CDR2 YYNGEE. The V end was cut by 0 bases, the J end by 0 bases, with 15 bases between. CDR3: CASSVELGRGSNTGELFF. The CDR3 DNA is TGTGCCAGCAGCGTAGAGCTCGGCAGGGGCTCGAACACCGGGGAGCTGTTTTTT.

The genes are TRBV6-5 and TRBJ2-5; TRBD2 aligns across 11 bases. With V trimmed by 6 bases and J by 3 bases, 6 bases remained unmatched. The CDR3 covers 15 residues. CDR1 is MNHEY and CDR2 is SVGAGI in the germline V gene. The DNA for the CDR3 is TGTGCCAGCAGGCGTCTAGCGGGAGGTAAAGAGACCCAGTACTTC. It specifies CASRRLAGGKETQYF.

The chain recombines TRBV24-1 with TRBJ2-1, with TRBD2 as a possible D gene (6 bases). CDR1 and CDR2 (germline): KGHDR, SFDVKD. V was clipped by 6 bases and J by 12 bases, with 26 bases between them. The CDR3 has 16 residues. The CDR3 DNA is TGTGCCACCAGTCGTTCCGGCGGGAATATACAATGGGGGCAGTTCTTC. Amino acids: CATSRSGGNIQWGQFF.

This chain joins TRBV6-4 and TRBJ2-6; D gene unclear. The CDR3 runs 14 residues. V lost 3 bases and J lost 2, with 5 bases in between. CDR1 and CDR2 (germline): MRHNA, SNTAGT. The CDR3 region has the DNA TGTGCCAGCAGTGAAAATACTGGGGCCAACGTCCTGACTTTC. It encodes CASSENTGANVLTF.

This clone was counted a few times. J is TRBJ1-4 and V is TRBV19; 9 bases map to TRBD1. CDR1 LNHDA and CDR2 SQIVND come from the germline V gene (reference sequence). This CDR3 comprises 14 residues. V was clipped by 6 bases and J by 7 bases; unmatched bases: 6. The CDR3 sequence: CASSIGTGPEKLFF. The CDR3 DNA reads TGTGCCAGTAGCATCGGGACAGGGCCTGAAAAACTGTTTTTT.

The chain joins TRBV5-6 to TRBJ2-5; D is possibly TRBD2 (6 bases). Germline CDR1 is SGHDT and CDR2 is YYEEEE. V was trimmed by 2 bases and J by 5 bases, leaving 10 bases between them. The length of the CDR3 is 13 residues. CDR3 protein: CASSFRGLETQYF. CDR3 coding DNA: TGTGCCAGCAGCTTCCGGGGGTTGGAGACCCAGTACTTC.

This clone was recorded only once. The chain uses TRBV7-2 and TRBJ1-1; 9 bases are a match to TRBD1. The CDR3 totals 16 residues. V dropped 6 bases and J dropped 10; count of bases not matched to a gene: 18. CDR1 is SGHTA and CDR2 is FQGNSA in the germline V gene. CDR3 DNA sequence: TGTGCCAGCAGGGAGTGGTCACAGAAACAGGGGGCTGGAGCTTTCTTT. Protein: CASREWSQKQGAGAFF.

The chain joins TRBV7-2 to TRBJ2-3; possible D gene TRBD2, 6 bases. This CDR3 region has 16 residues. The germline gives CDR1 SGHTA, CDR2 FQGNSA. The V gene lost 5 bases and the J gene lost 6 bases, with 21 bases spanning the gap. The DNA for the CDR3 is TGTGCCAGCAGCCGCTTACGCGGGGCGCTTCCGGATACGCAGTATTTT. Its translation is CASSRLRGALPDTQYF.

The gene calls are TRBV7-2 and TRBJ2-1; D unresolved. The CDR3 sequence is 14 residues long. The V gene's germline CDR1 is SGHTA and CDR2 FQGNSA. Trimming pared 4 bases from V and 7 bases from J, leaving 14 bases between. DNA of the CDR3: TGTGCCAGCAGCTCTCAGTACCCTTCGAATGAGCAGTTCTTC. Translated: CASSSQYPSNEQFF.

The V and J genes are TRBV20-1 and TRBJ2-7, with 9 bases that match TRBD2. With V trimmed by 3 bases and J by 3 bases, 6 bases remained unmatched. The V gene's germline CDR1 is DFQATT and CDR2 SNEGSKA (reference sequence). The CDR3 extends over 14 amino acids. CDR3 coding DNA: TGCAGTGCTAGTCTCCAGCGGGGGGACTACGAGCAGTACTTC. It specifies CSASLQRGDYEQYF.

Notes on this clone: The same CDR3 arises from other DNA sequences in this sample as well. The chain uses TRBV4-1 and TRBJ2-1, with D possibly matching TRBD1 (5 bases). The CDR3 extends over 16 amino acids. V was pared by 1 base and J by 0 bases, with 10 bases between. Germline assignment: CDR1 MGHRA and CDR2 YSYEKL. DNA for the CDR3: TGCGCCAGCAGCCAAGTGGACATACTCTCCTACAATGAGCAGTTCTTC. Translated, it gives CASSQVDILSYNEQFF.

The genes are TRBV30 and TRBJ2-5, with 10 nucleotides matching TRBD1. The CDR3 sequence is 15 residues long. The V segment lost 4 bases and the J segment 5 bases; nucleotides outside the gene matches: 10. Germline CDR1 and CDR2: GTSNPN and SVGIG (reference sequence). CDR3 sequence (DNA): TGTGCCTGGATTAGGGACAGGGGAGTGGGGGAGACCCAGTACTTC. The encoded protein is CAWIRDRGVGETQYF.

CDR3 DNA: TGTGCCAGCAGTTTAAAAAGCACCCGCGGGGAGCAGTTCTTC. It specifies CASSLKSTRGEQFF. J is TRBJ2-1 and V is TRBV28; D might be TRBD2 (5 bases). Germline assignment: CDR1 MDHEN and CDR2 SYDVKM. The CDR3 contains 14 residues. Trimming cost V 2 bases and J 10 bases, with 15 bases left between them.

The chain joins TRBV6-4 to TRBJ1-2, with D unclear. Germline CDR1 is MRHNA and CDR2 is SNTAGT. V was cut by 3 bases and J by 4 bases, with 12 bases left in between. CDR3 length: 14 residues. The CDR3 DNA reads TGTGCCAGCAGTGATAACCGGGATCCCTATGGCTACACCTTC. Encoded protein: CASSDNRDPYGYTF.

The rearrangement joins TRBV7-2 to TRBJ1-4; D call uncertain. The CDR3 contains 14 residues. The germline CDR1 and CDR2 sequences are SGHTA and FQGNSA. The germline V and J ends were trimmed by 0 bases and 4 bases, with 6 bases remaining between them. Here the CDR3 DNA reads TGTGCCAGCAGCTTAGCTGGCGGTAATGAAAAACTGTTTTTT. Amino acids: CASSLAGGNEKLFF. The full variable domain, rest sourced from reference TRBV7-2 and TRBJ1-4, is GAGVSQSPSNKVTEKGKDVELRCDPISGHTALYWYRQSLGQGLEFLIYFQGNSAPDKSGLPSDRFSAERTGGSVSTLTIQRTQQEDSAVYLCASSLAGGNEKLFFGSGTQLSVL.